Following are 21 T cell receptor beta chains from one sample sequenced in a study of blood T cell repertoires in COVID-19. Generated by immunoSEQ multiplex PCR, the TCRdb table keeps only in-frame clones and is missing some. The sample lists around 120,000 clones, 90% occurring once. The sample taken for sequencing was peripheral blood. The receptor source for this set is a man over 45 with active COVID-19.

The chain links TRBV2 to TRBJ2-1; 9 bases agree with TRBD1. Per germline, CDR1 SNHLY and CDR2 FYNNEI. Trimming removed 6 bases from V and 8 bases from J; junction bases left unmatched: 11. The CDR3 loop spans 15 amino acids. The CDR3 bases are TGTGCCAGCAGCTTGGACAGGGGAAGCCTCGATGAGCAGTTCTTC. It specifies CASSLDRGSLDEQFF.

This sequence joins TRBV15 and TRBJ2-3; D possibly corresponds to TRBD1 (6 bases). V was shortened by 0 bases and J by 4 bases, with 11 bases between the two germline ends. The CDR3 sequence is 15 residues long. Germline CDR1 and CDR2: LNHNV and YYDKDF (reference sequence). The DNA for the CDR3 is TGTGCCACCAGCAGAGACAGGGGTTTAGCAGATACGCAGTATTTT. Amino acid sequence: CATSRDRGLADTQYF.

The genes are TRBV5-1 and TRBJ1-6; maybe TRBD1 (5 bases). The CDR3 runs 17 residues. Between the trimmed V and J ends, which lost 0 bases and 7 bases, there was a span of 17 bases. Looked up from germline, CDR1 is SGHRS and CDR2 is YFSETQ. Written as DNA, the CDR3 is TGCGCCAGCAGCTTGGGACAGTGGGAAAAGGAGAATTCACCCCTCCACTTT. Protein sequence: CASSLGQWEKENSPLHF.

CDR3 amino acids: CASGLQGNYGYTF. As DNA, the CDR3 is TGTGCCAGCGGACTACAGGGGAACTATGGCTACACCTTC. This chain connects TRBV6-5 to TRBJ1-2; 7 bases match TRBD1. Germline values: CDR1 MNHEY, CDR2 SVGAGI. The V segment lost 8 bases and the J segment 2 bases; nucleotides outside the gene matches: 5. This CDR3 spans 13 amino acids.

The chain carries TRBV2 and TRBJ2-1; a possible D gene is TRBD1 (5 bases). The CDR3 length is 14 residues. V was clipped by 5 bases and J by 6 bases, with 14 bases between them. Germline V gives CDR1 SNHLY, CDR2 FYNNEI. CDR3 sequence: CASSLPGFGNEQFF. In DNA form, the CDR3 reads TGTGCCAGCAGTTTGCCAGGGTTCGGCAATGAGCAGTTCTTC.

The chain employs TRBV7-8 and TRBJ2-7, with D tentatively TRBD2 (5 bases). The CDR3 is 12 residues long. Germline CDR1 is SGHVS and CDR2 is FQNEAQ. The V and J ends lost 6 bases and 5 bases respectively, with 11 bases between them. DNA of the CDR3: TGTGCCAGCAGTCATTACGGGGACGAGCAGTACGTC. This sequence encodes CASSHYGDEQYV.

This chain uses TRBV4-2 with TRBJ1-2, with D possibly TRBD1 on 5 matching bases. Germline V gene lookup returns CDR1 LGHNA and CDR2 YNFKEQ. The CDR3 sequence is 13 residues long. Trimming shortened V by 4 bases and J by 3 bases, and 9 bases separated the two germline ends. CDR3 protein: CASSRPGDYGYTF. The CDR3 coding sequence is TGTGCCAGCAGCCGGCCGGGGGACTATGGCTACACCTTC.

V and J are TRBV4-2 and TRBJ1-1; no clear D. In germline, CDR1 is LGHNA, CDR2 YNFKEQ. The CDR3 totals 13 residues. Trimming shortened V by 1 base and J by 6 bases, and 9 bases separated the two germline ends. CDR3 residues: CASSQGQKPEAFF. As DNA, the CDR3 is TGTGCCAGCAGCCAAGGCCAGAAACCTGAAGCTTTCTTT.

This clone was seen a single time. The CDR3 sequence: CSVGRSYGELFF. The CDR3 nucleotides are TGCAGCGTTGGGCGGTCCTACGGGGAGCTGTTTTTT. V and J are TRBV29-1 and TRBJ2-2; no firm D call. V was trimmed by 4 bases and J by 7 bases, leaving 10 bases between them. The CDR3 contains 12 residues. Looked up from germline, CDR1 is SQVTM and CDR2 is ANQGSEA.

The chain uses TRBV29-1 and TRBJ2-1, with 8 bases matching TRBD2. The CDR3 runs 17 residues. The J segment lost 3 bases and the V segment lost 3 bases, leaving 13 bases of the junction unmatched. In germline, CDR1 is SQVTM, CDR2 ANQGSEA. The DNA of the CDR3 is TGCAGCGTTGACTCAGCGGGGGCCCCCGCGAACTACAATGAGCAGTTCTTC. It yields the protein CSVDSAGAPANYNEQFF.

The genes are TRBV18 and TRBJ2-5, with no clear D. The CDR3 sequence is 16 residues long. The V gene's germline CDR1 is KGHSH and CDR2 LQKENI. V was cut by 4 bases and J by 1 base, with 16 bases left in between. CDR3 sequence reads: CASSQNSFPTQETQYF. CDR3 coding DNA: TGTGCCAGCTCACAAAACAGTTTCCCGACCCAAGAGACCCAGTACTTC. Filled out from reference TRBV18 and TRBJ2-5, the complete variable domain reads NAGVMQNPRHLVRRRGQEARLRCSPMKGHSHVYWYRQLPEEGLKFMVYLQKENIIDESGMPKERFSAEFPKEGPSILRIQQVVRGDSAAYFCASSQNSFPTQETQYFGPGTRLLVL.

The chain recombines TRBV18 with TRBJ2-1; 7 positions match TRBD1. The CDR3 has 15 residues. J was trimmed by 4 bases and V by 6 bases; bases with no gene match: 9. Germline V gene lookup returns CDR1 KGHSH and CDR2 LQKENI. CDR3 sequence: CASSPGTDTYNEQFF. The CDR3 nucleotides read TGTGCCAGCTCGCCCGGGACAGATACATACAATGAGCAGTTCTTC. The complete variable domain, with remaining parts taken from reference TRBV18 and TRBJ2-1, reads NAGVMQNPRHLVRRRGQEARLRCSPMKGHSHVYWYRQLPEEGLKFMVYLQKENIIDESGMPKERFSAEFPKEGPSILRIQQVVRGDSAAYFCASSPGTDTYNEQFFGPGTRLTVL.

As regards this clone: Other DNA sequences of this sample code for an identical CDR3. The chain couples TRBV18 to TRBJ2-2; D is unresolved. Trimming pared 3 bases from V and 3 bases from J, leaving 5 bases between. The CDR3 extends over 13 amino acids. Germline V gives CDR1 KGHSH, CDR2 LQKENI. CDR3 nucleotide sequence: TGTGCCAGCTCACCTCGAGACACCGGGGAGCTGTTTTTT. Its translation: CASSPRDTGELFF.

The chain employs TRBV6-1 and TRBJ1-2, with 9 bases lining up with TRBD1. The germline V gene encodes CDR1 MNHNS and CDR2 SASEGT. The V and J ends lost 1 base and 8 bases, in that order; junction bases with no gene match: 11. The CDR3 is made up of 16 amino acids. The CDR3 DNA sequence: TGTGCCAGCAGTGAAGATCCGGGACAGGGTATTCGGGGCTACACCTTC. It encodes CASSEDPGQGIRGYTF.

The genes are TRBV2 and TRBJ2-5, with 11 nucleotides matching TRBD2. The junction had 10 bases not matched to a gene; V was cut back by 8 bases and J by 2 bases. The CDR3 extends over 16 amino acids. Germline V lookup: CDR1 SNHLY, CDR2 FYNNEI. CDR3 sequence: CASRKLAGALQETQYF. In nucleotides, the CDR3 is TGTGCCAGCCGGAAACTAGCGGGGGCCTTACAAGAGACCCAGTACTTC.

The gene calls are TRBV6-5 and TRBJ2-5; TRBD1 agrees at 7 bases. CDR3 size: 13 residues. V was pared by 6 bases and J by 4 bases, with 5 bases of the junction left unmatched. The germline CDR1 and CDR2 sequences are MNHEY and SVGAGI. The CDR3 bases are TGTGCCAGCAGACGGGACAGAGGAGAGACCCAGTACTTC. Translation: CASRRDRGETQYF.

This chain connects TRBV9 to TRBJ2-1; TRBD2 agrees at 7 bases. With 3 bases clipped from V and 4 bases from J, the junction kept 7 bases outside the gene matches. Germline CDR1 and CDR2: SGDLS and YYNGEE. The CDR3 covers 15 residues. The CDR3 coding sequence is TGTGCCAGCAGCGCGAGCGGGGAAGGTTACAATGAGCAGTTCTTC. This gives the protein CASSASGEGYNEQFF.

This clone was observed once. The chain uses TRBV6-1 and TRBJ1-3, with D uncertain. Germline V gene lookup returns CDR1 MNHNS and CDR2 SASEGT. The CDR3 consists of 14 residues. Between the trimmed V and J ends, which lost 2 bases and 4 bases, there was a span of 9 bases. CDR3 DNA: TGTGCCAGCAGTGAATCGGTTCCAGGAAACACCATATATTTT. This translates into CASSESVPGNTIYF.

This clone was observed once. The chain has TRBV29-1 and TRBJ2-2; 9 nucleotides line up with TRBD1. The junction had 1 base not matched to a gene; V was cut back by 5 bases and J by 0 bases. The CDR3 sequence is 14 residues long. Germline V gives CDR1 SQVTM, CDR2 ANQGSEA. The CDR3: CSVRQGANTGELFF. The CDR3 region has the DNA TGCAGCGTTCGACAGGGGGCGAACACCGGGGAGCTGTTTTTT.

The chain links TRBV7-9 to TRBJ1-1, with D possibly TRBD1 on 5 matching bases. Germline CDR1 is SEHNR and CDR2 is FQNEAQ (reference sequence). CDR3 length: 14 amino acids. Trimming cost V 5 bases and J 11 bases, with 21 bases left between them. In DNA form, the CDR3 reads TGTGCCAGCAGCATTTGGGAGACGACGCGGGGGGCTTTCTTT. It codes for CASSIWETTRGAFF.

A few counts support this clone. This chain links TRBV4-1 with TRBJ1-5; D might be TRBD1 (5 bases). This CDR3 is 13 amino acids long. Germline CDR1 MGHRA, CDR2 YSYEKL. V shed 4 bases and J shed 4 bases, with 8 bases lying between them. CDR3 bases: TGCGCCAGCAGCCCCCGGGGGAATCAGCCCCAGCATTTT. It encodes CASSPRGNQPQHF.